The 21 T cell receptor beta chains below were found in one sample sequenced in a study of blood T cell repertoires in COVID-19. Generated by immunoSEQ multiplex PCR, the TCRdb table keeps only in-frame clones and is missing some. The sample lists 120,000 or so clones, over 85% occurring once. The sequenced material came from peripheral blood. These receptors originate from a man aged 45 to 65 with active COVID-19.

This sequence joins TRBV13 and TRBJ2-1, with 10 bases identical to TRBD2. Germline V gene lookup returns CDR1 PRHDT and CDR2 FYEKMQ (reference sequence). The CDR3 is 15 amino acids. The V gene end was trimmed by 3 bases and the J gene end by 7 bases; junction bases not matched to a gene: 6. The CDR3 DNA sequence: TGTGCCAGCAGCTTTAGCGGGAGGAAAAAGAATGAGCAGTTCTTC. Translated, it gives CASSFSGRKKNEQFF.

The rearrangement uses TRBV19 and TRBJ2-7; 9 bases line up with TRBD2. V lost 5 bases, J lost 7 bases, and 6 bases stayed unmatched. This CDR3 is built from 13 residues. Looked up from germline, CDR1 is LNHDA and CDR2 is SQIVND (reference sequence). CDR3 DNA: TGTGCCAGTAGTCGGGTAGCGGGAGATGAGCAGTACGTC. Amino acids: CASSRVAGDEQYV.

The chain is built from TRBV11-2 and TRBJ2-1, with TRBD2 matching 8 bases. The CDR3 covers 15 residues. The germline gives CDR1 SGHAT, CDR2 FQNNGV. V was clipped by 3 bases and J by 3 bases; unmatched bases: 4. CDR3 sequence reads: CASSFRSGDYNEQFF. The CDR3, as DNA: TGTGCCAGCAGCTTTCGTAGCGGGGACTACAATGAGCAGTTCTTC.

The chain couples TRBV5-4 to TRBJ2-3; a weak D match, TRBD2 (7 bases). Trimming shortened V by 4 bases and J by 2 bases, and 14 bases separated the two germline ends. Germline lookup yields CDR1 SGHNT and CDR2 YYREEE (reference sequence). The CDR3 extends over 15 amino acids. CDR3 residues: CASSPRGGATDTQYF. The CDR3 DNA follows: TGTGCCAGCAGCCCGAGGGGGGGTGCCACAGATACGCAGTATTTT.

The V and J genes are TRBV29-1 and TRBJ2-7; 10 bases line up with TRBD1. Trimming cost V 6 bases and J 13 bases; bases outside gene matches: 15. Germline V gives CDR1 SQVTM, CDR2 ANQGSEA. This CDR3 has 13 amino acids. The CDR3 DNA sequence: TGCAGCGTAACCGGGACAGGGGTAGATGGGTTATACTTC. This translates into CSVTGTGVDGLYF.

This sequence joins TRBV6-2 or TRBV6-3 and TRBJ2-1; possible D gene TRBD1, 5 bases. Trimming cost V 6 bases and J 3 bases, with 15 bases left between them. This CDR3 is 15 amino acids long. CDR1 MNHEY and CDR2 SVGEGT come from the germline V gene. In DNA, the CDR3 is TGTGCCAGCAGCCGGGTCGCTAGGGGCTACAATGAGCAGTTCTTC. Protein: CASSRVARGYNEQFF.

The chain recombines TRBV30 with TRBJ2-1, with TRBD2 identical over 11 bases. Germline V lookup: CDR1 GTSNPN, CDR2 SVGIG (reference sequence). J gave up 15 bases and V 2 bases, and 12 bases lay outside the gene matches. This CDR3 comprises 14 residues. CDR3 amino acids: CAWSRGTSGPLRFF. In nucleotides, the CDR3 is TGTGCCTGGAGTCGGGGGACTAGCGGCCCTCTAAGGTTCTTC.

V is TRBV4-2 and J is TRBJ1-1; D gene uncertain. The CDR3 sequence is 14 residues long. V was cut by 4 bases and J by 1 base, with 10 bases left in between. CDR1 and CDR2 (germline): LGHNA, YNFKEQ. The CDR3 DNA is TGTGCCAGCAGCCGACAACTCCAGAACACTGAAGCTTTCTTT. Translated: CASSRQLQNTEAFF.

The chain couples TRBV19 to TRBJ2-4; 7 nucleotides line up with TRBD1. CDR1 is LNHDA, CDR2 SQIVND, per germline (reference sequence). The V gene end was trimmed by 4 bases and the J gene end by 0 bases; junction bases not matched to a gene: 3. The CDR3 covers 15 residues. The DNA for the CDR3 is TGTGCCAGTAGTAGACAGGGTCTAGCCAAAAACATTCAGTACTTC. It specifies CASSRQGLAKNIQYF.

The rearrangement uses TRBV27 and TRBJ2-5; no clear D gene. CDR3 size: 16 residues. The V and J ends lost 1 base and 8 bases respectively, with 20 bases between them. The germline V gene has CDR1 MNHEY and CDR2 SMNVEV (reference sequence). The CDR3 protein is CASSLFSRQARETQYF. CDR3 nucleotides: TGTGCCAGCAGTTTATTTTCCCGGCAGGCAAGAGAAACCCAGTACTTC.

The chain employs TRBV5-6 and TRBJ2-2; TRBD2 matches at 10 bases. The CDR3 is made up of 16 amino acids. Germline V CDR1 and CDR2: SGHDT, YYEEEE. Losses at the gene ends were 6 bases for V and 4 bases for J; bases not matched to a gene: 9. CDR3 nucleotides: TGTGCCAGCACCGATAGCGGGGGGCCCCTCACCGGGGAGCTGTTTTTT. Its translation is CASTDSGGPLTGELFF.

The CDR3 nucleotides read TGTGCCAGCAGCTTGTCCCAGAACACCGGGGAGCTGTTTTTT. Residues: CASSLSQNTGELFF. The V and J genes are TRBV11-3 and TRBJ2-2; D remains ambiguous. The germline CDR1 and CDR2 sequences are SGHNT and YENEEA. V was pared by 3 bases and J by 1 base, with 6 bases between. This CDR3 contains 14 residues.

This chain connects TRBV28 to TRBJ1-4; 8 nucleotides agree with TRBD1. V lost 7 bases to trimming and J lost 8 bases; unmatched junction nucleotides: 6. Germline loops: CDR1 MDHEN, CDR2 SYDVKM. CDR3 size: 13 residues. CDR3 loop: CASKGTGREKLFF. CDR3 sequence (DNA): TGTGCCAGCAAGGGGACAGGAAGAGAAAAACTGTTTTTT.

This chain joins TRBV2 and TRBJ2-1; D might be TRBD2 (5 bases). V shed 7 bases and J shed 0 bases, with 13 bases lying between them. Per germline, CDR1 SNHLY and CDR2 FYNNEI. The CDR3 is 15 amino acids. Here the CDR3 DNA reads TGTGCCAGCAAGGTCCTAGGGAGCTCCTACAATGAGCAGTTCTTC. Its protein is CASKVLGSSYNEQFF.

The rearrangement links TRBV6-5 to TRBJ2-1; 8 bases fit TRBD1. Germline values: CDR1 MNHEY, CDR2 SVGAGI. The CDR3 length is 13 residues. V gave up 8 bases and J gave up 9 bases; unmatched junction bases: 9. CDR3 nucleotide sequence: TGTGCCAGCGGGGGCCAGGGGGCTGGTGAGCAGTTCTTC. It is translated as CASGGQGAGEQFF.

The chain carries TRBV4-1 and TRBJ2-7; TRBD1 matches at 7 bases. J lost 0 bases, V lost 4 bases, and 9 bases had no gene match. The CDR3 has 16 amino acids. Germline values: CDR1 MGHRA, CDR2 YSYEKL. The CDR3 DNA reads TGCGCCAGCAGCCGGACGGGACAGTCGAGCTCCTACGAGCAGTACTTC. It encodes CASSRTGQSSSYEQYF.

The CDR3 nucleotides read TGTGCCAGCAGCCTTCACAATGAGCAGTTCTTC. It yields the protein CASSLHNEQFF. The chain has TRBV12-3 or TRBV12-4 and TRBJ2-1; D is unclear. The V end was cut by 6 bases, the J end by 5 bases, with 5 bases between. The CDR3 has 11 residues.

This chain uses TRBV21-1 with TRBJ2-7; TRBD1 is the table's D call, not checked against the DNA. TRBV21-1 is annotated as a pseudogene. The CDR3 is 17 residues long. CDR3 region: CASSKEVRHRGGDEQYV. The CDR3 DNA follows: TGTGCCAGCAGCAAAGAGGTGAGGCATAGGGGTGGGGACGAGCAGTACGTC.

The chain couples TRBV5-4 to TRBJ1-1; TRBD1 matches 9 bases. Germline trimming cut 4 bases from V and 8 bases from J; bases unmatched to any gene: 12. Looked up from germline, CDR1 is SGHNT and CDR2 is YYREEE (reference sequence). CDR3 length: 15 amino acids. Here the CDR3 reads CASSPDPGQGSEAFF. The CDR3 DNA reads TGTGCCAGCAGCCCGGACCCGGGACAGGGTTCAGAAGCTTTCTTT.

This rearrangement joins TRBV6-2 or TRBV6-3 to TRBJ2-3, with D possibly being TRBD2 (6 bases). V lost 6 bases and J lost 0, with 13 bases in between. CDR3 length equals 15 residues. CDR1 MNHEY and CDR2 SVGEGT come from the germline V gene. The CDR3: CASSLGGRSTDTQYF. The CDR3, as DNA: TGTGCCAGCAGCCTCGGGGGACGCAGCACAGATACGCAGTATTTT.

The V call is TRBV14, the J call TRBJ2-5, with 8 bases aligning to TRBD2. The CDR3 totals 16 residues. The junction had 9 bases not matched to a gene; V was cut back by 1 base and J by 5 bases. Germline CDR1 SGHDN, CDR2 FVKESK. Here the CDR3 DNA reads TGTGCCAGCAGCCAAGGTCGAGCTAGCGGGTCGGAGACCCAGTACTTC. It is translated as CASSQGRASGSETQYF.